This is a list of T cell receptor beta chains from one sample in a study of regulatory T cells in long-lasting Graves disease. MiXCR, applied by TCRdb to the multiplex PCR reads, yields one record per CDR3 protein. The sample lists more than 450,000 distinct CDR3 sequences; around 12% were seen once. The sample was also reused in another study, on T cells in Graves' hyperthyroidism and ophthalmopathy.

The sample was peripheral blood mononuclear cells (PBMCs), taken at new diagnosis, from a patient treated with antithyroid drugs. Receptors were obtained from a woman aged 30 to 39 with Graves disease. Each CDR3 is given with its conserved first and last residue. D genes are given only for firm matches. Rows may omit the clone size; those that give it use once, few, many or a size class.

14,TRBJ2-5,NA,TRBD1,TRBV20-1,TGCAGTGCTAGAAGAGCCGGGACAGCAGAGACCCAGTACTTC,CSARRAGTAETQYF
16,TRBJ2-2,NA,TRBD1,TRBV7-8,TGTGCCAGCACCACGACAGGGAAGGGGAACACCGGGGAGCTGTTTTTT,CASTTTGKGNTGELFF
18,TRBJ2-3,many,TRBD2,TRBV29-1,TGCAGCGTTCGGACTAGCGGGATCATCGGCTTCAGCACAGATACGCAGTATTTT,CSVRTSGIIGFSTDTQYF
14,TRBJ1-2,many,NA,TRBV12-3/TRBV12-4,TGTGCCAGCAGGGAAACAGGGACGAGCTATGGCTACACCTTC,CASRETGTSYGYTF
14,TRBJ1-4,NA,NA,TRBV7-9,TGTGCCAGCAGCTCCCGACAGCTTGCTGAAAAACTGTTTTTT,CASSSRQLAEKLFF
15,TRBJ2-3,few,TRBD2,TRBV24-1,TGTGCCACCAGTGGCGGGAGGACGGCTCCAGATACGCAGTATTTT,CATSGGRTAPDTQYF
13,TRBJ2-7,NA,TRBD1,TRBV7-9,TGTGCCAACAGCCGGACAGGACTCTACGAGCAGTACTTC,CANSRTGLYEQYF
19,TRBJ2-6,NA,NA,TRBV7-9,TGTGCCAGCAGACCATTGGCACCTCTCGAACACTCTGGGGCCAACGTCCTGACTTTC,CASRPLAPLEHSGANVLTF
14,TRBJ2-5,NA,NA,TRBV20-1,TGCAGTGCTAGAGATGTCGGGACCGGGGAGACCCAGTACTTC,CSARDVGTGETQYF
15,TRBJ1-6,many,NA,TRBV6-5,TGTGCCAGCAGTTACTCCGGTCAGCCTTATTCACCCCTCCACTTT,CASSYSGQPYSPLHF
15,TRBJ2-5,NA,NA,TRBV13,TGTGCCAGCAGCCCGGGGGTCACTAGAGCCGAGACCCAGTACTTC,CASSPGVTRAETQYF
16,TRBJ2-1,many,TRBD2,TRBV27,TGTGCCAGCAGACTAGCGGGGACAAATCTGTGGAATGAGCAGTTCTTC,CASRLAGTNLWNEQFF
14,TRBJ1-3,many,NA,TRBV7-6,TGTGCCAGCAGCTTAGGAAGGGCTGGAAACACCATATATTTT,CASSLGRAGNTIYF
12,TRBJ2-5,many,NA,TRBV10-3,TGTGCCATCAGTGGCTACCAAGAGACCCAGTACTTC,CAISGYQETQYF
16,TRBJ2-5,many,TRBD1,TRBV28,TGTGCCAGCAGCCCACCGTATCTCGGACAGGGAGAGACCCAGTACTTC,CASSPPYLGQGETQYF
18,TRBJ2-1,many,TRBD2,TRBV19,TGTGCCAGTAGTGGGGGACTAGCGGGAACTCCGTCCTACAATGAGCAGTTCTTC,CASSGGLAGTPSYNEQFF
13,TRBJ2-7,few,NA,TRBV4-2,TGTGCCAGCAGCCAAGGGTACCGCTACGAGCAGTACTTC,CASSQGYRYEQYF
11,TRBJ2-2,NA,NA,TRBV12-3/TRBV12-4,TGTGCCAGCAGTTGGGGCGGGGAGCTGTTTTTT,CASSWGGELFF
16,TRBJ2-5,few,TRBD1,TRBV7-9,TGTGCCAGCAGCCTCGGAAGGGGGCAAAAAAAAGAGACCCAGTACTTC,CASSLGRGQKKETQYF
15,TRBJ2-1,few,NA,TRBV5-1,TGCGCCAGCAGCTTGGGGTGGGAGAGGAACAATGAGCAGTTCTTC,CASSLGWERNNEQFF
15,TRBJ2-1,many,TRBD1,TRBV5-6,TGTGCCAGCAGCTTGTATACAGGGGTGGGAAATGAGCAGTTCTTC,CASSLYTGVGNEQFF
15,TRBJ2-1,many,NA,TRBV10-3,TGTGCCATCAGCCAACAGGGGGGGACCTACAATGAGCAGTTCTTC,CAISQQGGTYNEQFF
18,TRBJ2-7,NA,TRBD2,TRBV4-3,TGCGCCAGCAGCCAAGATGGCGGGCTAGCGGGAGTATTTTACGAGCAGTACTTC,CASSQDGGLAGVFYEQYF
10,TRBJ2-5,NA,NA,TRBV3-1,TGTGTCAGCAGCTCGGAGACCCAGTACTTC,CVSSSETQYF
19,TRBJ2-3,many,NA,TRBV11-2,TGTGCCAGCAGCTCCCTAGGAGGGCCTGGCCGGTTGAACACAGATACGCAGTATTTT,CASSSLGGPGRLNTDTQYF
13,TRBJ2-1,many,NA,TRBV20-1,TGCAGTGCTAGAGCTAGCACGGGTCCTGAGCAGTTCTTC,CSARASTGPEQFF
17,TRBJ1-5,many,NA,TRBV28,TGTGCCAGCAAAGGGACGGAATTTAGGTTTAGCAATCAGCCCCAGCATTTT,CASKGTEFRFSNQPQHF
17,TRBJ2-1,NA,TRBD2,TRBV3-1,TGTGCCAGCAGCCAAGTTAGCGGGGGGAGCTCCTACAATGAGCAGTTCTTC,CASSQVSGGSSYNEQFF
14,TRBJ1-1,many,NA,TRBV20-1,TGCAGTGCTAGAGAGGACACGTTGAACACTGAAGCTTTCTTT,CSAREDTLNTEAFF
10,TRBJ2-1,many,NA,TRBV20-1,TGCAGTGCTAGGACGCTCGAGCAGTTCTTC,CSARTLEQFF
12,TRBJ2-1,NA,NA,TRBV7-9,TGTGCCAGCAGCTTAATCCCGGGAGAGCAGTTCTTC,CASSLIPGEQFF
15,TRBJ2-5,many,NA,TRBV10-2,TGCGCCAGCAGTGAGCCCCGGACAGCCCAAGAGACCCAGTACTTC,CASSEPRTAQETQYF
19,TRBJ2-2,many,TRBD2,TRBV12-3/TRBV12-4,TGTGCCAGCAGGACACTAGGGACAACTAGCGGGAGTGCGACCGGGGAGCTGTTTTTT,CASRTLGTTSGSATGELFF
15,TRBJ2-1,many,NA,TRBV7-3,TGTGCCAGCAGCTTCTCGGGGCGCGGGTACAATGAGCAGTTCTTC,CASSFSGRGYNEQFF
16,TRBJ2-5,NA,NA,TRBV4-1,TGCGCCAGCAGCCATAACCCCGCGGGCTCTGGAGAGACCCAGTACTTC,CASSHNPAGSGETQYF
22,TRBJ1-5,NA,NA,TRBV28,TGTGCCTGCAGCCCTAACAGGGATTACAGGTCTGCTTCGAGGCGGTTCAATCAGCCCCAGCATTTT,CACSPNRDYRSASRRFNQPQHF
21,TRBJ1-1,many,NA,TRBV6-2/TRBV6-3,TGTGCCAGCAGTTCACTACCTCCCGGGGTATGGTCAGGGACCGGGAACACTGAAGCTTTCTTT,CASSSLPPGVWSGTGNTEAFF
11,TRBJ2-7,many,NA,TRBV28,TGTGCCAGCAGATTATCAGGGGAGCAGTACTTC,CASRLSGEQYF
16,TRBJ2-3,many,NA,TRBV7-3,TGTGCCAGCAGCTTCCAGGCCAGCGGAACCGGGGGAACGCAGTATTTT,CASSFQASGTGGTQYF
14,TRBJ1-1,few,NA,TRBV6-1,TGTGCCAGCAGGAGCTATCCCCAGGGCACTGAAGCTTTCTTT,CASRSYPQGTEAFF